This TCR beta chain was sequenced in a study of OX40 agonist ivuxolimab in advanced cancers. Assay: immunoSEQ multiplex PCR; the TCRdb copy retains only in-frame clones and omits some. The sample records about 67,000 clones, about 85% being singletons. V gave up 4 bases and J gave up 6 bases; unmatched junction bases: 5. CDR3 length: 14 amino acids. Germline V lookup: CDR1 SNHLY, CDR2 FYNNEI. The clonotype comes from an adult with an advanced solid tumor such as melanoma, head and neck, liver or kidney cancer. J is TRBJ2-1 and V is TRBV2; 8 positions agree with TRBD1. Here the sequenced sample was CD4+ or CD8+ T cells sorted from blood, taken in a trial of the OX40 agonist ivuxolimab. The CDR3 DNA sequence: TGTGCCAGCAGTGGTAGGACAGGGAGCAATGAGCAGTTCTTC. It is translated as CASSGRTGSNEQFF. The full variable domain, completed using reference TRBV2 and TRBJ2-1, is EPEVTQTPSHQVTQMGQEVILRCVPISNHLYFYWYRQILGQKVEFLVSFYNNEISEKSEIFDDQFSVERPDGSNFTLKIRSTKLEDSAMYFCASSGRTGSNEQFFGPGTRLTVL.